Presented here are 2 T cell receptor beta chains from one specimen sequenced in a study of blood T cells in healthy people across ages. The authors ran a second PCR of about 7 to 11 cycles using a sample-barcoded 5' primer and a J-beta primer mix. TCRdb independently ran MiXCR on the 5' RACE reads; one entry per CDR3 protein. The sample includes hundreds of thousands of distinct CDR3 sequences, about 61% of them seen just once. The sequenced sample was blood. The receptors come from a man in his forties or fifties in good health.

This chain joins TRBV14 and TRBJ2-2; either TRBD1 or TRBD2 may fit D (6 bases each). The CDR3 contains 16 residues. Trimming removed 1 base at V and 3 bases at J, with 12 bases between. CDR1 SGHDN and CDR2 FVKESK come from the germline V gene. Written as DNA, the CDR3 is TGTGCCAGCAGCCAAGCTGGGGGGCGCGACACCGGGGAGCTGTTTTTT. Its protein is CASSQAGGRDTGELFF.

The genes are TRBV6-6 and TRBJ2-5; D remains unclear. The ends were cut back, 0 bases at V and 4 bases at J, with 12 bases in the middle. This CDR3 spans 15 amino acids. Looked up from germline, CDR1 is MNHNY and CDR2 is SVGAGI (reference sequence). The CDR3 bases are TGTGCCAGCAGTTACTCGAGAAAGGGCACAGAGACCCAGTACTTC. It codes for CASSYSRKGTETQYF.